The 2 T cell receptor beta chains in this list originate from one sample, sequenced in a study of OX40 agonist ivuxolimab in advanced cancers. Library method: the immunoSEQ multiplex PCR assay. Not all clones reach the TCRdb copy of this immuneACCESS table, which keeps in-frame sequences only. Checked studies attribute under half of the gap to unresolved V genes and leave the rest unexplained. The sample table records around 77,000 clones; just over 90% of these occur just once. 4.5% to 5% of the sample is in the top ten clones. Specimen: CD4+ or CD8+ T cells sorted from blood, collected in a trial of the OX40 agonist ivuxolimab. These receptors all come from an adult with an advanced solid tumor such as melanoma, head and neck, liver or kidney cancer.

V is TRBV18 and J is TRBJ2-1; perhaps TRBD2 as D (5 bases). V was trimmed by 0 bases and J by 4 bases, leaving 10 bases between them. CDR3 length equals 15 residues. Germline V gene lookup returns CDR1 KGHSH and CDR2 LQKENI. The DNA for the CDR3 is TGTGCCAGCTCACCACCTTCTAGCAGGTACAATGAGCAGTTCTTC. Translated, it gives CASSPPSSRYNEQFF.

The chain combines TRBV5-5 with TRBJ1-1, with D perhaps matching TRBD1 (5 bases). The CDR3 length is 16 residues. CDR1 SGHKS and CDR2 YYEKEE come from the germline V gene (reference sequence). V was shortened by 1 base and J by 2 bases, with 15 bases between the two germline ends. The CDR3 reads CASSLPRSGLNTEAFF. As DNA, the CDR3 is TGTGCCAGCAGCTTGCCGAGATCGGGGCTCAACACTGAAGCTTTCTTT.